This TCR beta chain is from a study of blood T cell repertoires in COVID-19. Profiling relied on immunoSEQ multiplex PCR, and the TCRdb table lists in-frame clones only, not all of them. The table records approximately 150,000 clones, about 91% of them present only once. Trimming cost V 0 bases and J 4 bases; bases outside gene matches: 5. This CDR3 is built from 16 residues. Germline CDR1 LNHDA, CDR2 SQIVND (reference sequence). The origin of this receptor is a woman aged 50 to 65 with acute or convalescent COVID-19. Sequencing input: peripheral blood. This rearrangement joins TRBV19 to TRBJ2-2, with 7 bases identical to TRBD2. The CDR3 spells CASSIEGGRGTGELFF. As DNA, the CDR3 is TGTGCCAGTAGTATAGAAGGTGGGAGGGGCACCGGGGAGCTGTTTTTT.